This section outlines one T cell receptor beta chain sequence together with its context. Its antigen is unidentified. This related bone marrow graft donor gave peripheral blood on the day of marrow donation. Some clones are missing from TCRdb's copy, which holds only in-frame ones; the method was immunoSEQ multiplex PCR. The profile shows roughly 18,000 clones, 75% to 90% of them singletons. The CDR3 extends over 13 amino acids. The germline CDR1 and CDR2 sequences are SGHTA and FQGNSA. V gave up 6 bases and J gave up 2 bases; unmatched junction bases: 3. The data are from a study of T cells after posttransplantation cyclophosphamide. Points from the study as a whole: Recipient CMV seropositivity and CMV reactivation strongly tracked TRB clonality. Donor-recipient repertoire similarity was low at 1-2 months, rising over year one. Tissue-infiltrating T cells from skin or gut overlapped little with blood T cells.

The J gene is TRBJ2-5, the V gene TRBV7-2, with TRBD1 matching 7 bases. This sequence originates from a man under 40 in good health and a related stem cell transplant donor. Sequencing was performed on memory CD4+ T cells sorted from blood. The CDR3 is CASRTTGQETQYF. CDR3 DNA sequence: TGTGCCAGCAGAACGACAGGGCAAGAGACCCAGTACTTC.